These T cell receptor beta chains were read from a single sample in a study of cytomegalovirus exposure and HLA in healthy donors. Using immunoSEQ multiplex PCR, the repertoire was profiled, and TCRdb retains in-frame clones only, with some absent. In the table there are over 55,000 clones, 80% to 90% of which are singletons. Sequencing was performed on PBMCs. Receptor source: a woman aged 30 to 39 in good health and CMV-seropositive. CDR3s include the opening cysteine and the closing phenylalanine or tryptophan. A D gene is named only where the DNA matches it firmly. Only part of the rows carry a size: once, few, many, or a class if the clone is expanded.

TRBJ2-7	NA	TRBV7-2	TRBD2	CASSLKYGGSAYEQYF	TGTGCCAGCAGCTTGAAGTATGGCGGGAGCGCCTACGAGCAGTACTTC
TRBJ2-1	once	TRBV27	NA	CASSLLRDNEQFF	TGTGCCAGCAGTCTCCTGAGGGACAATGAGCAGTTCTTC
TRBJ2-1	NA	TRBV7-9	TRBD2	CASSPTSGYNEQFF	TGTGCCAGCAGCCCGACTAGCGGGTACAATGAGCAGTTCTTC
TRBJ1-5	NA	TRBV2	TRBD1	CASRGQGASQPQHF	TGTGCCAGCAGGGGACAGGGGGCTAGTCAGCCCCAGCATTTT
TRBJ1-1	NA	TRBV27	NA	CASTRGGSIAEAFF	TGTGCCAGCACCAGGGGTGGGTCCATCGCTGAAGCTTTCTTT
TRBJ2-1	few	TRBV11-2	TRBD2	CASSHPGLGGNEQFF	TGTGCCAGCAGCCACCCGGGACTAGGTGGTAATGAGCAGTTCTTC
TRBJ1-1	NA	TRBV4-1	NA	CASSQVQNTEAFF	TGCGCCAGCAGCCAAGTTCAGAACACTGAAGCTTTCTTT
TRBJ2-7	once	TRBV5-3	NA	CARSLGAARGATFYEQYF	TGTGCCAGAAGCTTGGGTGCTGCCCGGGGTGCGACCTTTTACGAGCAGTACTTC
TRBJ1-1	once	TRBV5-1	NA	CASSLVPGNTEAFF	TGCGCCAGCAGCTTGGTCCCGGGAAACACTGAAGCTTTCTTT
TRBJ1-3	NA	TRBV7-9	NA	CASSLTDTLGNTIYF	TGTGCCAGCAGCTTAACGGACACTCTCGGAAACACCATATATTTT
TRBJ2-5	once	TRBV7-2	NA	CASSLAQTVETQYF	TGTGCCAGCAGCTTAGCGCAGACAGTAGAGACCCAGTACTTC
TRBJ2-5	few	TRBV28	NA	CASSLLRDRVYQETQYF	TGTGCCAGCAGTTTATTGCGGGACAGAGTGTACCAAGAGACCCAGTACTTC
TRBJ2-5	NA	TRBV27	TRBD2	CASSGGRAYQETQYF	TGTGCCAGCAGCGGCGGGAGGGCTTATCAAGAGACCCAGTACTTC
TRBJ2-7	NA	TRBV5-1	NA	CASSLVGAREQYF	TGCGCCAGCAGCTTGGTGGGGGCTAGGGAGCAGTACTTC
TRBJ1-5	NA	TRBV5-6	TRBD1	CASSLSGTGYNQPQHF	TGTGCCAGCAGCTTGAGTGGGACAGGCTACAATCAGCCCCAGCATTTT
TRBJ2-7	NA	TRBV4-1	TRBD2	CASSAGLAGEWSYEQYF	TGCGCCAGCAGTGCGGGGCTAGCGGGAGAATGGTCCTACGAGCAGTACTTC
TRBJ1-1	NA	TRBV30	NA	CAWRTGPNTEAFF	TGTGCCTGGAGGACGGGTCCGAACACTGAAGCTTTCTTT